These T cell receptor beta chains were read from a single sample in a study of radiation and T cells in renal cell carcinoma. Assay: immunoSEQ multiplex PCR; the TCRdb copy retains only in-frame clones and omits some. This repertoire shows approximately 15,000 clones, over 60% found once; its top ten account for less than 30%. The source was tumor tissue, collected from a patient whose treatment included radiotherapy and nephrectomy. The receptors here all came from a woman in her 70s with renal cell carcinoma. CDR3s include the opening cysteine and the closing phenylalanine or tryptophan. The order of the fields is clone size, J gene, V gene, CDR3 protein. Only some rows state a clone size, as once, few, many or a class for expanded clones.

abundance: few; j_gene: TRBJ2-7; v_gene: TRBV6-5; CDR3aa: CASSSGTNLPLEQYF
abundance: -; j_gene: TRBJ2-3; v_gene: TRBV6-6; CDR3aa: CASSWGLPSRYAVF
abundance: -; j_gene: TRBJ2-5; v_gene: TRBV5-4; CDR3aa: CASSFPSGRDQETQYF
abundance: -; j_gene: TRBJ2-1; v_gene: TRBV5-4; CDR3aa: CASSSSGTQYNEQFF
abundance: -; j_gene: TRBJ2-5; v_gene: TRBV6-6; CDR3aa: CASSYFAGGRETQYF
abundance: -; j_gene: TRBJ1-1; v_gene: TRBV5-4; CDR3aa: CASSRGQVETEAFF
abundance: -; j_gene: TRBJ1-2; v_gene: TRBV7-9; CDR3aa: CASSGGQGAWGGYTF
abundance: medium-sized; j_gene: TRBJ2-1; v_gene: TRBV11-3; CDR3aa: CASSLGLAGEVEQFF
abundance: few; j_gene: TRBJ2-5; v_gene: TRBV6-4; CDR3aa: CASIPPGQETQYF
abundance: -; j_gene: TRBJ1-2; v_gene: TRBV27; CDR3aa: CASSWTGGREDYGYTF
abundance: few; j_gene: TRBJ1-2; v_gene: TRBV7-9; CDR3aa: CASSHGQGEYGYTF
abundance: -; j_gene: TRBJ2-1; v_gene: TRBV9; CDR3aa: CASSATLGTSGIRNEQFF
abundance: -; j_gene: TRBJ2-2; v_gene: TRBV5-1; CDR3aa: CASSIRDRNTGELFF
abundance: -; j_gene: TRBJ1-1; v_gene: TRBV7-9; CDR3aa: CASSHRRGRNTEAFF
abundance: -; j_gene: TRBJ1-1; v_gene: TRBV5-1; CDR3aa: CASSLVGMNTEAFF